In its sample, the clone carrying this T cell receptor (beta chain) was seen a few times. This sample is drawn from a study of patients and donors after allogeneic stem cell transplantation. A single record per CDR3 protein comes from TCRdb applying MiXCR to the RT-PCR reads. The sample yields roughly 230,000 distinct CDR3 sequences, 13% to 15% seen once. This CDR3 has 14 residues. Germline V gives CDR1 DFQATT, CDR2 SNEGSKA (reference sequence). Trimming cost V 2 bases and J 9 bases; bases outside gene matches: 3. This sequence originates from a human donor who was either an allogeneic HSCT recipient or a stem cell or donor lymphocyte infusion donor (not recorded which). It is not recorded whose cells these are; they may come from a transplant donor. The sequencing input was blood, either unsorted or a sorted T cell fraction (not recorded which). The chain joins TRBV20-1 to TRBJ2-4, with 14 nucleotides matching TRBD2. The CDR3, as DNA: TGCAGTGCTAGACCGGGACTAGCGGGAGCCATTCAGTACTTC. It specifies CSARPGLAGAIQYF.